The rows below give T cell receptor beta chains drawn from one sample of a study of blood T cells in healthy people across ages. MiXCR, applied by TCRdb to the 5' RACE reads, yields one record per CDR3 protein. Of about 320,000 distinct CDR3 sequences in the sample, 25% to 30% were seen once. Sequencing input: blood. These TCRs come from a woman in her 70s in good health. Both conserved end residues are part of each CDR3. D genes are given only for firm matches. Size values are once, few and many counts, or a class for expanded clones, and some rows have none.

V gene	J gene	D gene	clone size	CDR3 DNA	CDR3 protein
TRBV5-6	TRBJ2-5	-	few	TGTGCCAGCAGCTTGGGTCGGCGAGAGACCCAGTACTTC	CASSLGRRETQYF
TRBV4-3	TRBJ2-1	TRBD1	once	TGCGCCAGCAGCCAAGTTGGAGGCAGGGGGTCCTACAATGAGCAGTTCTTC	CASSQVGGRGSYNEQFF
TRBV7-6	TRBJ2-3	-	few	TGTGCCAGCAGCTTGGGGCGGGAAAGGGCAGATACGCAGTATTTT	CASSLGRERADTQYF
TRBV7-3	TRBJ2-3	-	-	TGTGCCAGCAGCTTAAATTCCCCCCCGAATACGCAGTATTTT	CASSLNSPPNTQYF
TRBV28	TRBJ2-5	TRBD1	many	TGTGCCAGCACCCCTCAGGGGGCTCGGGTGGAGACCCAGTACTTC	CASTPQGARVETQYF
TRBV29-1	TRBJ1-4	TRBD1	few	TGCAGCGTGACTGAGGGGGCCGGGCTGTTTTTT	CSVTEGAGLFF
TRBV28	TRBJ1-3	-	-	TGTGCCAGCAGTCCATGGTCGTGGAGGAACACCATATATTTT	CASSPWSWRNTIYF
TRBV5-1	TRBJ2-7	-	-	TGCGCCAGCAGCTTTTTTGACCAGGGTATCTACGAGCAGTACTTC	CASSFFDQGIYEQYF
TRBV28	TRBJ2-1	TRBD2	few	TGTGCCAGCAGTTCCCTCCCCTTAGCGGGAGTTGACAATGAGCAGTTCTTC	CASSSLPLAGVDNEQFF
TRBV9	TRBJ1-5	TRBD1	few	TGTGCCAGCAGCGTAGATGACAGGGGCAATCAGCCCCAGCATTTT	CASSVDDRGNQPQHF
TRBV20-1	TRBJ2-1	TRBD2	few	TGCAGTGCTAGATATAGCGGGAGGGCTCAGGATGAGCAGTTCTTC	CSARYSGRAQDEQFF
TRBV5-1	TRBJ2-1	-	few	TGCGCCAGCAGCTTGGATCCGGGTCGGAAAAATGAGCAGTTCTTC	CASSLDPGRKNEQFF
TRBV7-2	TRBJ2-7	-	-	TGTGCCAGCAGCTTCGCGGGTGGGGAGCAGTACTTC	CASSFAGGEQYF
TRBV28	TRBJ2-5	-	-	TGTGCCAGCGGGTTAGAGCGTCTTCGGGCCCAGTACTTC	CASGLERLRAQYF
TRBV3-1	TRBJ1-2	-	few	TGTGCCAGCAGCCAAGTCAGGAAAGGTGGCTACACCTTC	CASSQVRKGGYTF
TRBV20-1	TRBJ2-1	-	few	TGCAGTGGCGTTCCCGGGACGACCTACAATGAGCAGTTCTTC	CSGVPGTTYNEQFF
TRBV3-1	TRBJ2-3	-	-	TGTGCCAGCAGCCAAGGGTTAGGGGGCACAGATACGCAGTATTTT	CASSQGLGGTDTQYF
TRBV12-3/TRBV12-4	TRBJ2-4	-	many	TGTGCCAGCAGTGGTAGCTCTTCGGCCAAAAACATTCAGTACTTC	CASSGSSSAKNIQYF
TRBV28	TRBJ2-1	-	-	TGTGCCAGCAGTTTAGTACCAGGTCTCAATGAGCAGTTCTTC	CASSLVPGLNEQFF
TRBV28	TRBJ1-3	-	-	TGTGCCGGCAGTTCCAATGGCAGGGAAGGTGGAAACACCATATATTTT	CAGSSNGREGGNTIYF
TRBV11-2	TRBJ2-7	-	-	TGTGCCAGCAGCTTAGGGACGGAATACGAGCAGTACTTC	CASSLGTEYEQYF
TRBV20-1	TRBJ1-5	-	-	TGCAGTGCTAGAGACCCATTGGCTTATAGCAATCAGCCCCAGCATTTT	CSARDPLAYSNQPQHF
TRBV7-9	TRBJ2-7	TRBD2	-	TGTGCCAGCACCGGCCGGGCGGGAGACTCCTACGAGCAGTACTTC	CASTGRAGDSYEQYF
TRBV29-1	TRBJ2-5	-	-	TGCAGCGCCGGAGGGTTACCCTATGAGCAGTACTTC	CSAGGLPYEQYF
TRBV19	TRBJ1-2	TRBD1	-	TGTGCCAGTACCGAGGGGACAGGGGGCTATGGCTACACCTTC	CASTEGTGGYGYTF
TRBV28	TRBJ1-4	TRBD1	few	TGTGCCAGCAGTTTGACAGGGAAAAATGAAAAACTGTTTTTT	CASSLTGKNEKLFF
TRBV28	TRBJ2-3	-	few	TGTGCCAGCAGTCCACGACAGGTCACAGACACGCAGTATTTT	CASSPRQVTDTQYF
TRBV29-1	TRBJ2-5	TRBD1	-	TGCAGCGTTGAAACCCGGGACAGGGTGAGGGAGACCCAGTACTTC	CSVETRDRVRETQYF
TRBV7-7	TRBJ2-5	TRBD2	-	TGTGCTAGCAGCTTCTCTAGCGGGGCAGAGACCCAGTACTTC	CASSFSSGAETQYF